These T cell receptor beta chains were read from a single sample in a study of blood T cell repertoires in COVID-19. Sequencing was performed with immunoSEQ multiplex PCR; in TCRdb, only in-frame clones are kept and a portion is missing. The sample shows around 19,000 clones, about four fifths of them seen only once. The sequencing input was peripheral blood. These receptors all come from an elderly man with acute or convalescent COVID-19. CDR3s include the opening cysteine and the closing phenylalanine or tryptophan. D genes are given only for firm matches. Clone size is shown for a subset of rows, as once, few, many or a class of expanded clone.

d_call	v_call	j_call	clone_size	cdr3_aa	cdr3_nt
.	TRBV5-4	TRBJ1-1	.	CASSLQGNTEAFF	TGTGCCAGCAGCCTGCAGGGGAACACTGAAGCTTTCTTT
TRBD1	TRBV6-2/TRBV6-3	TRBJ2-1	.	CASSRDSSSYNEQFF	TGTGCCAGCAGTCGGGACAGCAGCTCCTACAATGAGCAGTTCTTC
TRBD2	TRBV7-8	TRBJ2-1	few	CASSPQGRASLGAGNNEQFF	TGTGCCAGCAGCCCCCAAGGGAGGGCCTCTTTAGGCGCGGGAAACAATGAGCAGTTCTTC
.	TRBV30	TRBJ1-1	.	CAWYRGNTEAFF	TGTGCCTGGTATAGGGGGAACACTGAAGCTTTCTTT
.	TRBV4-3	TRBJ1-5	.	CASSQKRGGGQPQHF	TGCGCCAGCAGCCAAAAGAGAGGGGGGGGACAGCCCCAGCATTTT
.	TRBV7-9	TRBJ1-5	.	CASSLGGRGNQPQHF	TGTGCCAGCAGCTTAGGGGGCCGGGGCAATCAGCCCCAGCATTTT
.	TRBV30	TRBJ2-1	.	CAWSPSPLDNEQFF	TGTGCCTGGAGTCCCTCCCCACTAGACAATGAGCAGTTCTTC
TRBD2	TRBV5-1	TRBJ2-3	.	CASSKGTNTDTQYF	TGCGCCAGCAGCAAGGGGACTAACACAGATACGCAGTATTTT
.	TRBV10-2	TRBJ1-1	once	CASSDSGGSTEAFF	TGCGCCAGCAGTGACTCGGGGGGATCGACTGAAGCTTTCTTT
.	TRBV3-1/TRBV3-2	TRBJ2-1	.	CASSQRDEQFF	TGTGCCAGCAGCCAACGCGATGAGCAGTTCTTC
.	TRBV11-3	TRBJ2-2	.	CASSLAGNTGELFF	TGTGCCAGCAGCTTGGCAGGGAACACCGGGGAGCTGTTTTTT
TRBD2	TRBV19	TRBJ2-5	.	CASSIRLAGETQYF	TGTGCCAGTAGTATAAGACTAGCGGGAGAGACCCAGTACTTC
.	TRBV9	TRBJ2-5	.	CASSVLGGDRGTQYF	TGTGCCAGCAGCGTTCTTGGGGGCGACCGGGGGACCCAGTACTTC
.	TRBV11-2	TRBJ2-3	.	CASSSRGPSTDTQYF	TGTGCCAGCAGCTCGCGGGGGCCCAGCACAGATACGCAGTATTTT
TRBD1	TRBV7-6	TRBJ2-7	.	CASSSAGTGGEKQYF	TGTGCCAGCAGTAGCGCCGGGACAGGGGGCGAGAAGCAGTACTTC
TRBD1	TRBV6-5	TRBJ1-2	.	CASKGQGSYGYTF	TGTGCCAGCAAGGGACAGGGCTCCTATGGCTACACCTTC
.	TRBV5-8	TRBJ2-5	once	CASSQTGGYQETQYF	TGTGCCAGCAGCCAAACCGGAGGGTACCAAGAGACCCAGTACTTC
.	TRBV5-5	TRBJ2-1	.	CASSRELGGTYNEQFF	TGTGCCAGCAGCCGGGAGCTTGGCGGAACCTACAATGAGCAGTTCTTC
.	TRBV18	TRBJ1-6	few	CASSPSVDGNSPLHF	TGTGCCAGCTCACCGAGCGTCGATGGAAATTCACCCCTCCACTTT
.	TRBV27	TRBJ1-2	.	CASSYLIQASPYGYTF	TGTGCCAGCAGTTACCTCATACAGGCGTCCCCCTATGGCTACACCTTC
.	TRBV20-1	TRBJ2-3	.	CSASGQSEDTQYF	TGCAGTGCTAGTGGGCAGTCTGAAGATACGCAGTATTTT
TRBD1	TRBV19	TRBJ1-5	few	CASAGTGGNQPQHF	TGTGCCTCTGCCGGGACAGGGGGCAATCAGCCCCAGCATTTT
TRBD1	TRBV28	TRBJ1-1	.	CASRTLGQGRPEAFF	TGTGCCAGCAGGACTCTGGGACAGGGAAGACCTGAAGCTTTCTTT
.	TRBV5-4	TRBJ1-1	.	CAAAVTVNTEAFF	TGTGCCGCAGCAGTTACAGTGAACACTGAAGCTTTCTTT
.	TRBV5-4	TRBJ1-2	.	CASSLEDINYGYTF	TGTGCCAGCAGCTTGGAGGACATTAACTATGGCTACACCTTC
.	TRBV20-1	TRBJ2-7	.	CSAYSGYEQYF	TGCAGTGCTTATAGCGGCTACGAGCAGTACTTC
TRBD1	TRBV3-1/TRBV3-2	TRBJ2-7	.	CASRGTGSHEQYF	TGTGCCAGCAGGGGGACAGGGAGTCACGAGCAGTACTTC
.	TRBV28	TRBJ2-3	few	CASSQRVGNTDTQYF	TGTGCCAGCAGTCAGAGGGTGGGAAACACAGATACGCAGTATTTT
.	TRBV14	TRBJ1-1	.	CASSLPGMNTEAFF	TGTGCCAGCAGCCTACCGGGTATGAACACTGAAGCTTTCTTT
.	TRBV5-1	TRBJ2-5	.	CASSLRVLETQYF	TGCGCCAGCAGCTTGCGGGTTTTGGAGACCCAGTACTTC
.	TRBV6-5	TRBJ1-2	.	CASSRGGANYGYTF	TGTGCCAGCAGCCGAGGGGGAGCTAACTATGGCTACACCTTC
.	TRBV5-1	TRBJ2-5	.	CASSLTSTQQETQYF	TGCGCCAGCAGCTTGACTAGCACCCAGCAAGAGACCCAGTACTTC
.	TRBV7-3	TRBJ2-1	.	CASSLSPGNRNNEQFF	TGTGCCAGCAGCTTAAGTCCAGGAAATAGAAACAATGAGCAGTTCTTC
TRBD1	TRBV4-2	TRBJ1-1	few	CASSQTGWNTEAFF	TGTGCCAGCAGCCAGACAGGGTGGAACACTGAAGCTTTCTTT
TRBD2	TRBV5-1	TRBJ2-3	.	CASSSKEAGIRTDTQYF	TGCGCCAGCAGCTCGAAAGAAGCGGGAATTCGCACAGATACGCAGTATTTT
TRBD1	TRBV5-1	TRBJ2-5	.	CASSSSGTGGQETQYF	TGCGCCAGCAGCTCCTCCGGGACAGGGGGCCAAGAGACCCAGTACTTC
TRBD1	TRBV4-2	TRBJ2-7	.	CASSQDLGQGYEQYF	TGTGCCAGCAGCCAAGATTTGGGACAGGGCTACGAGCAGTACTTC
.	TRBV14	TRBJ1-1	.	CASSQDLYTEAFF	TGTGCCAGCAGCCAAGATTTATACACTGAAGCTTTCTTT
.	TRBV13	TRBJ1-5	.	CASSLSNQPQHF	TGTGCCAGCAGCTTATCTAATCAGCCCCAGCATTTT
TRBD2	TRBV5-1	TRBJ2-5	.	CASSSSSGSVETQYF	TGCGCCAGCAGCTCCTCTAGCGGGAGCGTGGAGACCCAGTACTTC
.	TRBV18	TRBJ1-6	.	CASSPPGTKNSPLHF	TGTGCCAGCTCACCCCCCGGGACAAAGAATTCACCCCTCCACTTT
.	TRBV6-5	TRBJ2-7	once	CASSYRGTGTEQYF	TGTGCCAGCAGTTACCGAGGTACAGGGACCGAGCAGTACTTC
TRBD2	TRBV7-7	TRBJ2-1	.	CASSLAGLAANEQFF	TGTGCTAGCAGCTTAGCGGGACTAGCGGCCAATGAGCAGTTCTTC
TRBD1	TRBV9	TRBJ1-1	.	CASSPQQGRWLNTEAFF	TGTGCCAGCAGCCCGCAACAGGGGCGGTGGCTTAACACTGAAGCTTTCTTT
.	TRBV5-1	TRBJ1-3	.	CASSLAETSSGNTIYF	TGCGCCAGCAGCCTGGCCGAAACAAGCTCTGGAAACACCATATATTTT
.	TRBV20-1	TRBJ2-3	.	CSAPRADTQYF	TGCAGTGCTCCGAGGGCAGATACGCAGTATTTT
TRBD2	TRBV7-2	TRBJ2-2	.	CASSKLPSSSGANTGELFF	TGTGCCAGCAGCAAACTCCCCTCGAGTAGCGGGGCCAACACCGGGGAGCTGTTTTTT
TRBD2	TRBV7-2	TRBJ2-7	.	CASSLAAGVNDEQYF	TGTGCCAGCAGCTTAGCAGCGGGAGTAAACGACGAGCAGTACTTC
.	TRBV5-1	TRBJ2-5	.	CASSLDTGGETQYF	TGCGCCAGCAGCTTGGATACAGGAGGGGAGACCCAGTACTTC
TRBD2	TRBV19	TRBJ2-2	.	CASSILAGITGELFF	TGTGCCAGTAGTATCTTAGCGGGAATCACCGGGGAGCTGTTTTTT
TRBD2	TRBV7-3	TRBJ2-3	.	CASSPWTSGRYTDTQYF	TGTGCCAGCAGCCCCTGGACTAGCGGGAGGTACACAGATACGCAGTATTTT
TRBD2	TRBV27	TRBJ2-7	.	CATSLGTIKAEQYF	TGTGCCACCAGCCTCGGGACTATTAAAGCCGAGCAGTACTTC
.	TRBV6-5	TRBJ2-5	.	CASSYDTEKTQETQYF	TGTGCCAGCAGTTACGACACAGAAAAAACTCAAGAGACCCAGTACTTC
TRBD2	TRBV4-1	TRBJ2-2	.	CASSQVWFSGRANTGELFF	TGCGCCAGCAGCCAAGTCTGGTTTAGCGGGAGAGCGAACACCGGGGAGCTGTTTTTT
.	TRBV19	TRBJ1-1	.	CASSPPYGGMNTEAFF	TGTGCCAGTAGTCCCCCGTACGGGGGGATGAACACTGAAGCTTTCTTT